Each of the 9 T cell receptor beta chains below was sequenced from the same sample in a study of graft-versus-host responses after intestinal transplantation. Sequenced by immunoSEQ multiplex PCR; TCRdb stores in-frame clones only, minus some. Of roughly 10,000 clones listed, 25% to 30% are singletons. The sample in question was alloreactive CD4+ T cells from a mixed lymphocyte reaction culture, obtained before intestinal transplant. As for subset: CFSE-low proliferating T cells sorted from roughly six-day pre-transplant mixed lymphocyte reaction (GvH or HvG direction). The origin of the receptors is a human patient who received an intestinal transplant.

By its share, this clone is medium-sized. This chain links TRBV7-6 with TRBJ1-1, with TRBD1 as a possible D gene (6 bases). The CDR3 consists of 13 residues. Germline-derived CDR1 and CDR2 are SGHVS and FNYEAQ. Trimming removed 0 bases from V and 8 bases from J, with 10 bases in between. The CDR3 here is CASSLAGTSEAFF. The DNA of the CDR3 is TGTGCCAGCAGCTTAGCGGGGACATCAGAAGCTTTCTTT.

The chain joins TRBV5-1 to TRBJ2-1, with 7 nucleotides matching TRBD2. J was trimmed by 8 bases and V by 5 bases; bases with no gene match: 10. This CDR3 is built from 14 residues. Per germline, CDR1 SGHRS and CDR2 YFSETQ. CDR3 bases: TGCGCCAGCAGGCGCCGGACTAGTTGGGATGAGCAGTTCTTC. Encoded protein: CASRRRTSWDEQFF.

This clone was counted between two and nine times. This chain uses TRBV4-2 with TRBJ2-5, with D possibly TRBD2 on 6 matching bases. The CDR3 is 17 residues long. With 4 bases removed from V and 2 bases from J, the gap between germline ends came to 20 bases. Looked up from germline, CDR1 is LGHNA and CDR2 is YNFKEQ. As DNA, the CDR3 is TGTGCCAGCAGCCCTTTGGCGCCGGGACTGTCACAAGAGACCCAGTACTTC. It specifies CASSPLAPGLSQETQYF.

This clone is medium-sized in the sample. The chain is built from TRBV7-6 and TRBJ2-5, with 15 nucleotides matching TRBD2. CDR1 and CDR2 (germline): SGHVS, FNYEAQ. This CDR3 has 15 amino acids. Unmatched junction bases numbered 2, after V lost 4 bases and J lost 5 bases. The CDR3 DNA sequence: TGTGCCAGCAGCTATGGGACTAGCGGGAGGGAGACCCAGTACTTC. Translating gives CASSYGTSGRETQYF. The entire variable domain, with the rest obtained from reference TRBV7-6 and TRBJ2-5, is as follows: GAGVSQSPRYKVTKRGQDVALRCDPISGHVSLYWYRQALGQGPEFLTYFNYEAQQDKSGLPNDRFSAERPEGSISTLTIQRTEQRDSAMYRCASSYGTSGRETQYFGPGTRLLVL.

The gene calls are TRBV11-2 and TRBJ1-1, with D hard to call. The V end was cut by 0 bases, the J end by 4 bases, with 12 bases between. The CDR3 is made up of 15 amino acids. Germline V gene lookup returns CDR1 SGHAT and CDR2 FQNNGV. The CDR3 DNA follows: TGTGCCAGCAGCTTAGAAGTCTCCTGGGGCACTGAAGCTTTCTTT. The encoded protein is CASSLEVSWGTEAFF.

This clone was detected a few times. The chain carries TRBV5-4 and TRBJ2-7; 7 nucleotides agree with TRBD1. Germline CDR1 reads SGHNT; CDR2 reads YYREEE (reference sequence). The CDR3 is 14 residues long. Unmatched junction bases numbered 5, after V lost 4 bases and J lost 1 base. The CDR3 here is CASSRTGISYEQYF. As DNA, the CDR3 is TGTGCCAGCAGCCGGACAGGCATTTCCTACGAGCAGTACTTC.

By its share, this clone is medium-sized. The chain uses TRBV2 and TRBJ2-1; no definite D call. The CDR3 loop spans 15 amino acids. V lost 1 base and J lost 1, with 8 bases in between. Germline values: CDR1 SNHLY, CDR2 FYNNEI. This CDR3 is CASSEGAISYNEQFF. The DNA of the CDR3 is TGTGCCAGCAGTGAAGGGGCCATTTCCTACAATGAGCAGTTCTTC.

Only a few counts were recorded for this clone. The gene calls are TRBV6-5 and TRBJ1-1, with D possibly being TRBD1 (6 bases). Germline values: CDR1 MNHEY, CDR2 SVGAGI. V was pared by 0 bases and J by 1 base, with 6 bases between. The CDR3 length is 14 residues. In DNA, the CDR3 is TGTGCCAGCAGTTACTCAGGGGGGAACACTGAAGCTTTCTTT. This codes for CASSYSGGNTEAFF.

DNA for the CDR3: TGTGCCAGCAGTTACAGCCCCACATCCTACGAGCAGTACTTC. This translates into CASSYSPTSYEQYF. This rearrangement joins TRBV27 to TRBJ2-7; unclear D gene. CDR1 MNHEY and CDR2 SMNVEV come from the germline V gene (reference sequence). This CDR3 has 14 amino acids. V was shortened by 4 bases and J by 1 base, with 11 bases between the two germline ends.